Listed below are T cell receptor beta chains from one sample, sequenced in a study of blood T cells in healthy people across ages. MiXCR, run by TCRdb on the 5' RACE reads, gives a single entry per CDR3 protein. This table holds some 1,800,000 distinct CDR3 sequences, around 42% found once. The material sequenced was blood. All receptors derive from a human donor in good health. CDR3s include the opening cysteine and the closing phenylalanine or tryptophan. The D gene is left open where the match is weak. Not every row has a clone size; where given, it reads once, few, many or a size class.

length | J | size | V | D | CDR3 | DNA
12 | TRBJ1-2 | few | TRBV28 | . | CASSFSTHGYTF | TGTGCCAGCAGTTTTAGTACCCATGGCTACACCTTC
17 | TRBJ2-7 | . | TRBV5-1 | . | CASSLEGIRGDVYEQYF | TGCGCCAGCAGCTTGGAGGGCATCAGGGGGGATGTTTACGAGCAGTACTTC
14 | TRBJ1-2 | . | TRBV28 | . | CASSLRLPPYGYTF | TGTGCCAGCAGTCTAAGACTTCCGCCCTATGGCTACACCTTC
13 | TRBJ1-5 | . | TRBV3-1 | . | CASSQDGMQPQHF | TGTGCCAGCAGCCAAGACGGAATGCAGCCCCAGCATTTT
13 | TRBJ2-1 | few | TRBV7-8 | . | CASSFNKLNEQFF | TGTGCCAGCAGCTTTAATAAATTGAATGAGCAGTTCTTC
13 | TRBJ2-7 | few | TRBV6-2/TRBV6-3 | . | CASSYSRIYEQYF | TGTGCCAGCAGTTACTCTAGGATCTACGAGCAGTACTTC
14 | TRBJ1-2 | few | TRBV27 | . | CASSGMGVWDGYTF | TGTGCCAGCAGTGGAATGGGGGTATGGGATGGCTACACCTTC
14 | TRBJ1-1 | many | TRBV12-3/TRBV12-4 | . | CASSLSGRGTEAFF | TGTGCCAGCAGTTTGAGTGGCAGGGGTACTGAAGCTTTCTTT
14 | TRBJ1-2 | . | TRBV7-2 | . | CASSPPWRGYGYTF | TGTGCCAGCAGCCCCCCGTGGAGGGGCTATGGCTACACCTTC
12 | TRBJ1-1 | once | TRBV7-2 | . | CASSFPPPEAFF | TGTGCCAGCAGCTTTCCCCCCCCTGAAGCTTTCTTT
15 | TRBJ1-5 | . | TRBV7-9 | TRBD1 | CASSKQGQGNQPQHF | TGTGCCAGCAGCAAACAGGGGCAGGGCAATCAGCCCCAGCATTTT
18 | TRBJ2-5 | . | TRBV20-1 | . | CSARNFRLAGDLQETQYF | TGCAGTGCTAGAAATTTTAGACTAGCAGGGGACCTCCAAGAGACCCAGTACTTC
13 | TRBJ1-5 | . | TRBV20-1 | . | CSVNRVGIQPQHF | TGCAGTGTCAACAGGGTTGGGATTCAGCCCCAGCATTTT
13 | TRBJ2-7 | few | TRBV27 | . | CASRAGEPYEQYF | TGTGCCAGCAGGGCAGGGGAACCCTACGAGCAGTACTTC
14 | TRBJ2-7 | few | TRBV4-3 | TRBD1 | CASSQGQVPYEQYF | TGCGCCAGCAGCCAGGGACAGGTGCCCTACGAGCAGTACTTC
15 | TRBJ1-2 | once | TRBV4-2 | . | CASSQEVEQTYGYTF | TGTGCCAGCAGCCAAGAGGTTGAGCAGACCTATGGCTACACCTTC
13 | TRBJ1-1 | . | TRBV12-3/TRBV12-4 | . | CASSETDGTEAFF | TGTGCCAGCAGTGAGACAGATGGCACTGAAGCTTTCTTT
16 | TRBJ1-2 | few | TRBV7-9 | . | CASSLAGGEPHYGYTF | TGTGCCAGCAGCTTAGCCGGGGGGGAGCCCCACTATGGCTACACCTTC
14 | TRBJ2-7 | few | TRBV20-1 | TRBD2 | CSARTSGGFYEQYF | TGCAGTGCAAGGACTAGCGGGGGGTTCTACGAGCAGTACTTC
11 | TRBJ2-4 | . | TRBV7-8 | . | CASTLQGEQYF | TGTGCCAGCACACTACAGGGAGAGCAGTACTTC
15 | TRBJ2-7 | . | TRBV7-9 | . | CASSLGGTPSYEQYF | TGTGCCAGCAGCCTTGGAGGGACACCGTCCTACGAGCAGTACTTC
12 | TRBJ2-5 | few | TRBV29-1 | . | CSATGLQETQYF | TGCAGCGCGACTGGGCTTCAAGAGACCCAGTACTTC
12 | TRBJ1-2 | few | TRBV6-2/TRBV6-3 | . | CASSSGPNGYTF | TGTGCCAGCAGTTCGGGACCAAATGGCTACACCTTC
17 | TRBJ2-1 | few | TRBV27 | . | CASSLDPPAELYNKQFF | TGTGCCAGCAGTTTAGATCCCCCCGCGGAGCTGTACAATAAGCAGTTCTTC
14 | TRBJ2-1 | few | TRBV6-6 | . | CASSHSDQGNEQFF | TGTGCCAGCAGTCACTCCGATCAGGGCAATGAGCAGTTCTTC
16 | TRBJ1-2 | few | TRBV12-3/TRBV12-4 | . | CASSPTGGANWDGYTF | TGTGCCAGCAGTCCAACCGGTGGGGCAAATTGGGATGGCTACACCTTC
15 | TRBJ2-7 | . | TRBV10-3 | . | CAISDPRGASYEQYF | TGTGCCATCAGTGACCCCAGGGGAGCTTCCTACGAGCAGTACTTC
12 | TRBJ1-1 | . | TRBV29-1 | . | CSVEQDHTEAFF | TGCAGCGTTGAACAGGATCACACTGAAGCTTTCTTT
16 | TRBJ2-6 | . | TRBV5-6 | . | CASSLRGGAGANVLTF | TGTGCCAGCAGCTTGAGGGGCGGAGCCGGGGCCAACGTCCTGACTTTC
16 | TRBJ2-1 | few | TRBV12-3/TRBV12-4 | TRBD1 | CASDDAGGRSYNEQFF | TGTGCCAGCGACGACGCAGGGGGCCGATCCTACAATGAGCAGTTCTTC
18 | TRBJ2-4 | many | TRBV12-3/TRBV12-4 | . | CASSPGLSRVGAKNIQYF | TGTGCCAGCAGCCCTGGACTAAGCCGCGTTGGGGCCAAAAACATTCAGTACTTC
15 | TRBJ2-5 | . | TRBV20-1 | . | CSAREGGKEGETQYF | TGCAGTGCTAGAGAGGGGGGCAAGGAGGGAGAGACCCAGTACTTC
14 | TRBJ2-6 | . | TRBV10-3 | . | CAIGGDSGANVLTF | TGTGCCATAGGGGGTGACTCTGGGGCCAACGTCCTGACTTTC
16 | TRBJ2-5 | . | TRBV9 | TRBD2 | CASSAELAGTQETQYF | TGTGCCAGCAGCGCAGAACTAGCGGGTACCCAAGAGACCCAGTACTTC
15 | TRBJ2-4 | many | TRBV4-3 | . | CASSRDLRQEAIQYF | TGCGCCAGCAGCCGAGACCTTCGACAGGAGGCCATTCAGTACTTC
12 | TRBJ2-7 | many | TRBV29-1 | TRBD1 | CSGWDRGYEQYF | TGCAGCGGCTGGGACAGGGGCTACGAGCAGTACTTC
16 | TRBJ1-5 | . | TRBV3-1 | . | CASSPGQTYSNQPQHF | TGTGCCAGCAGCCCCGGACAGACTTATAGCAATCAGCCCCAGCATTTT
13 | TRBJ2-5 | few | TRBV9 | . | CASRPISEETQYF | TGTGCCAGCAGGCCCATATCCGAGGAGACCCAGTACTTC
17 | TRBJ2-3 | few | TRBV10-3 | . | CAISDSVQGGSTDTQYF | TGTGCCATCAGTGATTCGGTACAGGGAGGGAGCACAGATACGCAGTATTTT
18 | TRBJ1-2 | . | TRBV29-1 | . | CSVEDRPVSSGSPYGYTF | TGCAGCGTTGAAGATCGCCCGGTCTCGTCGGGTTCCCCCTATGGCTACACCTTC
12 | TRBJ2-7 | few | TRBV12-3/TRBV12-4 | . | CASSFLWRAQYF | TGTGCCAGCAGTTTTTTGTGGCGAGCGCAGTACTTC
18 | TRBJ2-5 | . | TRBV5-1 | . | CASSLGALRALGGETQYF | TGCGCCAGCAGCTTGGGGGCCTTACGGGCCCTAGGGGGAGAGACCCAGTACTTC
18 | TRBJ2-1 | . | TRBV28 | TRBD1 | CASRPPGRGLSRGGEQFF | TGTGCCAGCAGGCCCCCCGGCAGGGGGCTTTCCCGTGGTGGTGAGCAGTTCTTC
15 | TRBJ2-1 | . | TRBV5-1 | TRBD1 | CASSSRQGLGNEQFF | TGCGCCAGCAGCTCCCGACAGGGCCTCGGGAATGAGCAGTTCTTC
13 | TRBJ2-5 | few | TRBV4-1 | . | CASSQAGSGTQYF | TGCGCCAGCAGCCAAGCGGGGTCGGGGACCCAGTACTTC
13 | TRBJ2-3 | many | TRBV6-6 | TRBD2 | CASSNSGDDTQYF | TGTGCCAGCAGTAATAGCGGGGACGATACGCAGTATTTT
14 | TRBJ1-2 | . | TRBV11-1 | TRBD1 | CASGQQGGAYGYTF | TGTGCCAGCGGCCAACAGGGGGGCGCCTATGGCTACACCTTC
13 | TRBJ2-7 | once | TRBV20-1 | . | CSARDMKGDEQYF | TGCAGTGCTAGAGACATGAAAGGGGACGAGCAGTACTTC
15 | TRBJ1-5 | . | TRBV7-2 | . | CASSLPGMGNQPQHF | TGCGCCAGCAGCTTACCGGGGATGGGCAATCAGCCCCAGCATTTT
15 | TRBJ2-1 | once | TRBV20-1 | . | CSAREIRRVLDEQFF | TGCAGTGCTAGAGAGATAAGGCGGGTGCTCGATGAGCAGTTCTTC
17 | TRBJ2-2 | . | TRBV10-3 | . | CAISPRTFPRGTGELFF | TGTGCCATAAGTCCGAGGACTTTCCCGAGGGGCACCGGGGAGCTGTTTTTT
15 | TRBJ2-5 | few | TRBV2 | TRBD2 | CASTVLAGGQETQYF | TGTGCCAGCACCGTACTAGCGGGGGGACAAGAGACCCAGTACTTC
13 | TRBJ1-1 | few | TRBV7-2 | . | CASSRYSDTEAFF | TGTGCCAGCAGCCGATACAGTGACACTGAAGCTTTCTTT
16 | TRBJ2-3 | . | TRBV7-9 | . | CASSSTRAPGTDTQYF | TGTGCCAGCAGCTCCACCCGGGCCCCAGGGACAGATACGCAGTATTTT